This TCR beta chain appears in the sequencing data of a study of shared clonotypes between healthy human individuals. Whole-study findings and limits: Richness estimates generally favored naive over memory subsets.

Sequencing used immunoSEQ multiplex PCR; TCRdb keeps in-frame clones, though not all of them. The table records some 790,000 clones, over 60% of them present only once. With regard to this clone: Its antigen is still unknown.

The CDR3 contains 13 residues. Deletions cut 11 bases from V and 1 base from J, with 14 bases between. Per the germline V gene, CDR1 is KGHSH and CDR2 is LQKENI. The clonotype was recovered from a woman aged 25 to 39 in good health. Sequenced material: memory CD4+ T cells sorted from blood. The subset here: CD45RA-negative fraction. V is TRBV18 and J is TRBJ1-1; D perhaps matches TRBD1 (5 bases). CDR3 region: CAGQGDGNTEAFF. CDR3 sequence (DNA): TGTGCCGGCCAAGGGGACGGGAACACTGAAGCTTTCTTT. The full variable domain, completed using reference TRBV18 and TRBJ1-1, is NAGVMQNPRHLVRRRGQEARLRCSPMKGHSHVYWYRQLPEEGLKFMVYLQKENIIDESGMPKERFSAEFPKEGPSILRIQQVVRGDSAAYFCAGQGDGNTEAFFGQGTRLTVV.